Listed here is a single T cell receptor (beta chain). The data derive from a study of spatial heterogeneity in lung cancer. Regarding time point: blood at routine non-recurrence follow-up after resection. Whole RNA was taken from tumor, nontumor lung or frozen PBMC; it was then sequenced unsorted. CDR1 SGHVS and CDR2 FNYEAQ come from the germline V gene. Trimming removed 5 bases from V and 4 bases from J; junction bases left unmatched: 11. CDR3 size: 17 residues. Each CDR3 protein is one row after TCRdb ran MiXCR on the 5' RACE reads. Found here are around 110,000 distinct CDR3 sequences, more than 9% of them singletons; the top ten hold roughly 17%.

The starting material was PBMCs, obtained at follow-up. V gene TRBV7-6 combines with J gene TRBJ2-2, with 9 bases fitting TRBD1. This TCR was sampled from a male donor with early-stage non-small cell lung cancer. The CDR3 bases are TGTGCCAGCAGCCCAACTACCGGGACAGGGATCACCGGGGAGCTGTTTTTT. Protein: CASSPTTGTGITGELFF.